What follows are 4 T cell receptor beta chains derived from one specimen sequenced in a study of shared clonotypes between healthy human individuals. Generated by immunoSEQ multiplex PCR, the TCRdb table keeps only in-frame clones and is missing some. The sample consists of 2 million to 2.5 million clones, approximately 93% of them appearing once. Sequencing used naive CD4+ T cells from PBMCs. The subset is: CD45RA+ positively selected. All receptors derive from a young man in good health. Some clones in this sample may be carry-over from other donors' samples.

Here the CDR3 DNA reads TGTGCCAGCAGCCCCAGGGGGGTTAATGAAAAACTGTTTTTT. As protein: CASSPRGVNEKLFF. The chain has TRBV6-5 and TRBJ1-4; 7 bases line up with TRBD1. In germline, CDR1 is MNHEY, CDR2 SVGAGI. CDR3 length equals 14 residues. The trim removed 6 bases at V and 4 bases at J, leaving 5 bases unmatched.

The chain has TRBV28 and TRBJ2-7; possible D gene TRBD1, 6 bases. The CDR3 consists of 15 residues. Trimming took 2 bases from V and 3 from J, leaving 14 bases between them. From germline, CDR1 is MDHEN and CDR2 SYDVKM. The CDR3 protein is CASSLGGAEDYEQYF. The CDR3 DNA is TGTGCCAGCAGTTTAGGGGGCGCGGAGGACTACGAGCAGTACTTC.

V and J are TRBV28 and TRBJ1-2; TRBD1 matches at 10 bases. Trimming removed 5 bases from V and 1 base from J; junction bases left unmatched: 7. This CDR3 has 16 amino acids. The germline CDR1 and CDR2 sequences are MDHEN and SYDVKM. The CDR3 sequence: CASSPGTGAINYGYTF. The DNA of the CDR3 is TGTGCCAGCAGTCCCGGGACAGGGGCCATTAACTATGGCTACACCTTC.

This chain connects TRBV5-1 to TRBJ2-1, with 7 bases lining up with TRBD2. V was clipped by 4 bases and J by 2 bases; unmatched bases: 6. Germline CDR1 reads SGHRS; CDR2 reads YFSETQ. This CDR3 comprises 15 residues. The CDR3 loop is CASSVSGTTYNEQFF. The CDR3 bases are TGCGCCAGCAGCGTAAGCGGGACCACCTACAATGAGCAGTTCTTC. Combining the CDR3 with reference TRBV5-1 and TRBJ2-1 gives the whole variable domain KAGVTQTPRYLIKTRGQQVTLSCSPISGHRSVSWYQQTPGQGLQFLFEYFSETQRNKGNFPGRFSGRQFSNSRSEMNVSTLELGDSALYLCASSVSGTTYNEQFFGPGTRLTVL.